This T cell receptor (beta chain) was observed in a study of blood T cell repertoires in COVID-19. This clone occurred once. Libraries were prepared by immunoSEQ multiplex PCR; TCRdb keeps only in-frame clonotypes and omits some of them. This table has approximately 300,000 clones, 85% to 95% appearing once. The CDR3 length is 13 residues. With 9 bases clipped from V and 5 bases from J, the junction kept 6 bases outside the gene matches. Germline V CDR1 and CDR2: LGHNT, FRNRAP. The J gene is TRBJ2-2, the V gene TRBV12-5, with 7 positions matching TRBD2. The sample taken for sequencing was PBMCs or T cells enriched from blood (not recorded which). The clonotype was recovered from a woman aged 25 to 45 who had been exposed to COVID-19. CDR3 in amino acids: CASAPGGTGELFF. The DNA of the CDR3 is TGTGCTAGCGCTCCCGGGGGGACCGGGGAGCTGTTTTTT.